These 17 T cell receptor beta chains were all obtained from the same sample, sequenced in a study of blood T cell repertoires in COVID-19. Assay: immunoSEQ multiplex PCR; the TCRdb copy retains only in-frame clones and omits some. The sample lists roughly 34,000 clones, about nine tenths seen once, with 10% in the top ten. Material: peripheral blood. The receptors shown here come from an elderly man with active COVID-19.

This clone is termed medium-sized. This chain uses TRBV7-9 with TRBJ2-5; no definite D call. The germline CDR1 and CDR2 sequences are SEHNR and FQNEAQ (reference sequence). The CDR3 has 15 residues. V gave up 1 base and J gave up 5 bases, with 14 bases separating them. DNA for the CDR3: TGTGCCAGCAGCTTAGGTGGCAAATCGCGGGAGACCCAGTACTTC. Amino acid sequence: CASSLGGKSRETQYF.

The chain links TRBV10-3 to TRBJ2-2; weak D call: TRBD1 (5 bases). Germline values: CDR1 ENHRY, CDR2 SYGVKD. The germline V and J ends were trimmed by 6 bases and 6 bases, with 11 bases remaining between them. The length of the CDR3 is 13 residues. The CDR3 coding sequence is TGTGCCATCAGCGACAGAGAAGCCGGGGAGCTGTTTTTT. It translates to CAISDREAGELFF.

The CDR3 coding sequence is TGTGCCAGCAGCGTAGCTTCCGGGGGGCCCGGGGAGCTGTTTTTT. This gives the protein CASSVASGGPGELFF. V is TRBV9 and J is TRBJ2-2, with TRBD2 as a possible D gene (7 bases). The germline V and J ends were trimmed by 0 bases and 6 bases, with 12 bases remaining between them. Germline V gene data show CDR1 as SGDLS and CDR2 as YYNGEE. CDR3 length equals 15 residues.

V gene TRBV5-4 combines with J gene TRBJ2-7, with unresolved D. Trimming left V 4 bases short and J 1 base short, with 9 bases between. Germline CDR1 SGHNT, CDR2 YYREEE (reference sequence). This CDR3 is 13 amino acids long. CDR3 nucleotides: TGTGCCAGCAGCAACCAGATTTCCTACGAGCAGTACTTC. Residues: CASSNQISYEQYF.

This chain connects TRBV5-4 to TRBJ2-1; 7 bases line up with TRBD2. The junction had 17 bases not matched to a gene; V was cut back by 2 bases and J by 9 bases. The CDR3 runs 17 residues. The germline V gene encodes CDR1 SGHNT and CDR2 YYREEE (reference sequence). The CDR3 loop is CASSLPSSGGEGPEQFF. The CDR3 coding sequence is TGTGCCAGCAGCTTACCTAGTAGTGGCGGGGAGGGGCCTGAGCAGTTCTTC.

The CDR3 DNA follows: TGTGCCAGCGGACTTGACAATGAGCAGTTCTTC. Protein product: CASGLDNEQFF. The V and J genes are TRBV9 and TRBJ2-1, with D perhaps matching TRBD2 (5 bases). The V and J ends lost 7 bases and 5 bases respectively, with 7 bases between them. The CDR3 runs to 11 residues. CDR1 and CDR2 from the germline V gene are SGDLS and YYNGEE.

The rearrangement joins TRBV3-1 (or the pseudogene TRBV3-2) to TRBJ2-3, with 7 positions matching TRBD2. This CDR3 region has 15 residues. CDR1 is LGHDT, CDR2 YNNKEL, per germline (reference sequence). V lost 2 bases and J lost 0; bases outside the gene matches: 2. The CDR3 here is CASSQSSGSTDTQYF. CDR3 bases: TGTGCCAGCAGCCAATCTAGCGGAAGCACAGATACGCAGTATTTT.

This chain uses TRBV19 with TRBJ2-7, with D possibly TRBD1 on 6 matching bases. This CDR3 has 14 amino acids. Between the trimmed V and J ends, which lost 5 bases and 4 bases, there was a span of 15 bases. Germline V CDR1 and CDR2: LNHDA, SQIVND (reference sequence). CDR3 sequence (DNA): TGTGCCAGTAGTCAAGGACAGCCGGCTTACGAGCAGTACTTC. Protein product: CASSQGQPAYEQYF.

CDR3 in amino acids: CAITGGTDQPQHF. CDR3 coding DNA: TGTGCCATCACAGGGGGCACGGATCAGCCCCAGCATTTT. The V call is TRBV10-3, the J call TRBJ1-5; 8 positions match TRBD1. V dropped 7 bases and J dropped 5; count of bases not matched to a gene: 4. CDR1 is ENHRY and CDR2 is SYGVKD in the germline V gene. The CDR3 has 13 amino acids.

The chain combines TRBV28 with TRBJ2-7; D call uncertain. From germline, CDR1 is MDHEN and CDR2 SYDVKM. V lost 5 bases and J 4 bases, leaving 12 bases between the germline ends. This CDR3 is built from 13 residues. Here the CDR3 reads CASSLEQAYEQYF. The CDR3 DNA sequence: TGTGCCAGCAGTCTCGAACAAGCGTACGAGCAGTACTTC.

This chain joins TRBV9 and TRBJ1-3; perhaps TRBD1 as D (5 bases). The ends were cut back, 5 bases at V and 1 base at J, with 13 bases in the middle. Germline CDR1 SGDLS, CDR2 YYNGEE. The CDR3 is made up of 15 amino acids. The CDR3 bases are TGTGCCAGCAGTGCCGACAGCGTATCTGGAAACACCATATATTTT. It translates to CASSADSVSGNTIYF. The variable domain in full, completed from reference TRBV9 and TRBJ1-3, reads DSGVTQTPKHLITATGQRVTLRCSPRSGDLSVYWYQQSLDQGLQFLIQYYNGEERAKGNILERFSAQQFPDLHSELNLSSLELGDSALYFCASSADSVSGNTIYFGEGSWLTVV.

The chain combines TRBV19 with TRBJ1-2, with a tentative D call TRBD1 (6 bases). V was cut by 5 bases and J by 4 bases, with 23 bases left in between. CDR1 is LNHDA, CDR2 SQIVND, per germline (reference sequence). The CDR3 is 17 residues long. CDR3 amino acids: CASSVSHQLQGTYGYTF. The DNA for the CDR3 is TGTGCCAGTAGTGTCTCCCATCAACTTCAGGGGACCTATGGCTACACCTTC.

The CDR3 reads CATSERSPSYNEQFF. The CDR3 DNA reads as TGTGCCACCAGTGAGCGGAGCCCCTCCTACAATGAGCAGTTCTTC. The V gene is TRBV24-1, the J gene TRBJ2-1, with D hard to call. The length of the CDR3 is 15 residues. V was clipped by 4 bases and J by 0 bases, with 9 bases between them. Germline values: CDR1 KGHDR, CDR2 SFDVKD.

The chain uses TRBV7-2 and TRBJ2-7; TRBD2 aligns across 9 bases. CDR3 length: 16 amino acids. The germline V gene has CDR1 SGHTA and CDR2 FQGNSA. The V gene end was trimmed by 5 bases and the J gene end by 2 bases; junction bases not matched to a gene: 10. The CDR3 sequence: CASSVGGGRAPYEQYF. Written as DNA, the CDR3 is TGTGCCAGCAGCGTCGGCGGCGGGAGGGCCCCCTACGAGCAGTACTTC.

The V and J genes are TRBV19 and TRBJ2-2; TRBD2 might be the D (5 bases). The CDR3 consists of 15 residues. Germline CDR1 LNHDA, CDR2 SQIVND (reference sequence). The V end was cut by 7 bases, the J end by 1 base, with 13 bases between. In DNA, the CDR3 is TGTGCCAGTAAAGAGGGTGGATTGAACACCGGGGAGCTGTTTTTT. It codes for CASKEGGLNTGELFF.

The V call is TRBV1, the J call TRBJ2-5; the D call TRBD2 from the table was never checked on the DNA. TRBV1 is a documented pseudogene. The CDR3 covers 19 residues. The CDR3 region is CTSSQDRRSGAPEGETQYF. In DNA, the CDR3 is TGCACCAGCAGCCAAGATCGTAGAAGCGGGGCTCCTGAGGGGGAGACCCAGTACTTC.

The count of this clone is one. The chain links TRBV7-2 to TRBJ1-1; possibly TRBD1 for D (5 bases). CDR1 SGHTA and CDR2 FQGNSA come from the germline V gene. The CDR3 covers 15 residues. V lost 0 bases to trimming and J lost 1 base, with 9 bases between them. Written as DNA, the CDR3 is TGTGCCAGCAGCTTAGCGAGCAGGGAGAACACTGAAGCTTTCTTT. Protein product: CASSLASRENTEAFF.